What follows describes a single TCR beta chain. This sample is part of a study of control samples from healthy donors and cancer patients. Trimming cost V 8 bases and J 0 bases, with 16 bases left between them. This CDR3 comprises 15 residues. Germline V CDR1 and CDR2: MNHEY, SVGAGI. Libraries were prepared by immunoSEQ multiplex PCR; TCRdb keeps only in-frame clonotypes and omits some of them. Among some 120,000 clones listed, more than 75% were seen once. The specimen was blood. This rearrangement joins TRBV6-5 to TRBJ1-1; no clear D. This clonotype originated in a young man in good health. The CDR3 nucleotides are TGTGCCAGCTCCCAACGCTTGGCCATGAACACTGAAGCTTTCTTT. This codes for CASSQRLAMNTEAFF.